This TCR beta chain comes out of a study of a mutant IDH1 vaccine in newly diagnosed glioma. At the level of the study: Vaccines were first given 4-6 weeks after radiotherapy alone, or with temozolomide cycles. Study-wide results and limits: Less than 95% of patients showed vaccine-induced immune responses across multiple MHC alleles. Pseudoprogression appears to have had no connection to changes in top peripheral T cell clonotypes.

Time point noted: week 5, during vaccination. With topical imiquimod, each dose of the vaccine consisted of 300 ug of mutant IDH1 20-mer peptide. The table came from immunoSEQ multiplex PCR; TCRdb's copy has only in-frame clones and leaves some out. The sample shows about 50,000 clones, around 80% of them seen only once. Remarks on this clone: What it recognizes is unknown.

CDR1 and CDR2 from the germline V gene are LNHDA and SQIVND (reference sequence). The CDR3 loop spans 18 amino acids. Unmatched junction bases numbered 6, after V lost 0 bases and J lost 1 base. The sequencing here drew on PBMCs, taken from a glioma patient whose treatment included an IDH1 peptide vaccine. The TCR was taken from a man aged 45-65 years with glioma. This chain connects TRBV19 to TRBJ2-6; 7 bases line up with TRBD1. The CDR3 loop reads CASSIDGGQQSGANVLTF. CDR3 sequence (DNA): TGTGCCAGTAGTATAGATGGGGGACAGCAATCTGGGGCCAACGTCCTGACTTTC.